The 22 T cell receptor beta chains listed next were all sequenced from one sample in a study of blood T cell repertoires in COVID-19. Here immunoSEQ multiplex PCR was the method, and the copy in TCRdb shows in-frame clones only, minus some. The sample carries tens of thousands of clones, roughly 83% recorded once. Sequenced: peripheral blood. These receptors originate from a human donor with acute or convalescent COVID-19. The donor label of this sample is uncertain.

V is TRBV7-9 and J is TRBJ2-7; 9 bases align to TRBD1. The germline CDR1 and CDR2 sequences are SEHNR and FQNEAQ (reference sequence). V was clipped by 4 bases and J by 2 bases; unmatched bases: 3. The CDR3 consists of 14 residues. The CDR3 spells CASSSDRGTYEQYF. CDR3 DNA sequence: TGTGCCAGCAGCTCGGACAGGGGAACCTACGAGCAGTACTTC.

This clone was seen only a few times. V and J are TRBV28 and TRBJ2-7; unclear D gene. Trimming stripped 5 bases from V and 2 bases from J, with 13 bases between. Germline V gives CDR1 MDHEN, CDR2 SYDVKM. The CDR3 loop spans 14 amino acids. The CDR3: CASSPATRTYEQYF. CDR3 coding DNA: TGTGCCAGCAGTCCTGCCACACGAACCTACGAGCAGTACTTC.

The V gene is TRBV3-1 (or the pseudogene TRBV3-2), the J gene TRBJ2-5, with a weak D call TRBD2 (6 bases). V lost 0 bases, J lost 0 bases, and 11 bases lay in between. Looked up from germline, CDR1 is LGHDT and CDR2 is YNNKEL (reference sequence). This CDR3 comprises 16 residues. CDR3 in amino acids: CASSQDTLAHQETQYF. CDR3 sequence (DNA): TGTGCCAGCAGCCAAGATACCCTAGCGCACCAAGAGACCCAGTACTTC.

CDR3: CAISDGGRETQYF. The CDR3 nucleotides read TGTGCCATCAGTGATGGAGGGCGAGAGACCCAGTACTTC. The V and J genes are TRBV10-3 and TRBJ2-5, with TRBD2 as a possible D gene (6 bases). This CDR3 comprises 13 residues. Germline assignment: CDR1 ENHRY and CDR2 SYGVKD. V was clipped by 3 bases and J by 4 bases, with 9 bases between them.

The chain has TRBV6-5 and TRBJ2-5; 8 positions match TRBD1. CDR3 length equals 13 residues. Trimming at V came to 5 bases and at J to 8 bases, leaving 7 bases not matched to a gene. CDR1 and CDR2 from the germline V gene are MNHEY and SVGAGI. The DNA for the CDR3 is TGTGCCAGCAGTCGGGGACAGGCTCGAACCCAGTACTTC. It yields the protein CASSRGQARTQYF.

The chain employs TRBV3-1 (or the pseudogene TRBV3-2) and TRBJ2-7; possibly TRBD1 for D (5 bases). Per the germline V gene, CDR1 is LGHDT and CDR2 is YNNKEL (reference sequence). This CDR3 comprises 13 residues. The germline V and J ends were trimmed by 6 bases and 3 bases, with 12 bases remaining between them. Here the CDR3 reads CASSRQYFYEQYF. The CDR3 DNA is TGTGCCAGCAGTCGACAGTACTTCTACGAGCAGTACTTC.

J is TRBJ2-7 and V is TRBV19; 9 positions match TRBD1. The V gene's germline CDR1 is LNHDA and CDR2 SQIVND (reference sequence). CDR3 length: 14 amino acids. V lost 6 bases, J lost 7 bases, and 10 bases stayed unmatched. DNA of the CDR3: TGTGCCAGTAGCACGCGGACAGGGGTCAGGGAGCAGTACTTC. Protein product: CASSTRTGVREQYF.

The chain has TRBV5-1 and TRBJ1-1; D possibly corresponds to TRBD1 (5 bases). The germline CDR1 and CDR2 sequences are SGHRS and YFSETQ. V was clipped by 4 bases and J by 5 bases, with 21 bases between them. This CDR3 contains 16 residues. This CDR3 is CASSPGEGRRGTEAFF. CDR3 DNA: TGCGCCAGCAGCCCGGGCGAGGGCCGTCGGGGGACTGAAGCTTTCTTT.

The V call is TRBV3-1 (or the pseudogene TRBV3-2), the J call TRBJ2-5; D might be TRBD2 (6 bases). V shed 4 bases and J shed 4 bases, with 22 bases lying between them. Per the germline V gene, CDR1 is LGHDT and CDR2 is YNNKEL (reference sequence). The CDR3 spans 17 residues. CDR3 residues: CASSPILGGVGIETQYF. In DNA form, the CDR3 reads TGTGCCAGCAGCCCGATTTTGGGGGGAGTAGGGATAGAGACCCAGTACTTC.

The chain joins TRBV7-3 to TRBJ2-3; a weak D match, TRBD1 (5 bases). The germline CDR1 and CDR2 sequences are SGHTA and FQGTGA. The CDR3 sequence is 15 residues long. V dropped 2 bases and J dropped 2 bases, with 11 bases sitting between them. The CDR3 bases are TGTGCCAGCAGCTTAGGGGCTGACCCCACAGATACGCAGTATTTT. It translates to CASSLGADPTDTQYF.

This clone occurred a few times. The V and J genes are TRBV27 and TRBJ2-7, with TRBD2 identical over 8 bases. The CDR3 length is 17 residues. V shed 3 bases and J 1 base; nucleotides not matched to a gene: 11. CDR1 is MNHEY, CDR2 SMNVEV, per germline (reference sequence). CDR3 sequence: CASSFSPVAGHSYEQYF. Written as DNA, the CDR3 is TGTGCCAGCAGTTTTTCCCCCGTAGCGGGACATTCCTACGAGCAGTACTTC.

The rearrangement uses TRBV10-3 and TRBJ1-1; a possible D gene is TRBD1 (6 bases). CDR1 is ENHRY and CDR2 is SYGVKD in the germline V gene. Trimming removed 0 bases at V and 5 bases at J, with 13 bases between. There are 15 residues in the CDR3. The CDR3 here is CAISESNRVRTEAFF. The CDR3 nucleotides are TGTGCCATCAGTGAGTCTAACAGGGTTAGGACTGAAGCTTTCTTT.

This chain links TRBV7-8 with TRBJ1-1, with no clear D. The CDR3 is 13 amino acids. The ends were cut back, 5 bases at V and 0 bases at J, with 7 bases in the middle. In germline, CDR1 is SGHVS, CDR2 FQNEAQ. The CDR3 DNA follows: TGTGCCAGCAGCCCTCGTTTGAACACTGAAGCTTTCTTT. Translation: CASSPRLNTEAFF.

CDR3 sequence (DNA): TGTGCCAGCAGTGAAATCCCGGGGACAGGGCATTACGAGCAGTACTTC. Its protein product is CASSEIPGTGHYEQYF. The chain employs TRBV25-1 and TRBJ2-7, with 9 nucleotides matching TRBD1. The CDR3 runs 16 residues. The germline V gene has CDR1 MGHDK and CDR2 SYGVNS. The ends lost 2 bases at V and 4 bases at J; junction bases unmatched: 9.

This rearrangement joins TRBV28 to TRBJ1-5, with a possible D match to TRBD1 (5 bases). Germline-derived CDR1 and CDR2 are MDHEN and SYDVKM. V was pared by 6 bases and J by 0 bases, with 15 bases between. CDR3 size: 16 residues. The CDR3 DNA reads TGTGCCAGCAGACCATCGACAGTCTATAGCAATCAGCCCCAGCATTTT. Translation gives CASRPSTVYSNQPQHF.

V usage is TRBV6-5 and J usage is TRBJ2-3, with D tentatively TRBD2 (6 bases). V was trimmed by 8 bases and J by 6 bases, leaving 18 bases between them. This CDR3 region has 14 residues. The germline V gene has CDR1 MNHEY and CDR2 SVGAGI. CDR3 bases: TGTGCCAGCCTAGTGTCTTATGGAGGGGATACGCAGTATTTT. As protein: CASLVSYGGDTQYF.

The chain recombines TRBV30 with TRBJ1-4; 7 positions match TRBD1. Losses at the gene ends were 3 bases for V and 1 base for J; bases not matched to a gene: 8. Germline CDR1 GTSNPN, CDR2 SVGIG (reference sequence). This CDR3 is built from 16 residues. CDR3 DNA sequence: TGTGCCTGGAGGGACACTCAGGGGGTAACTAATGAAAAACTGTTTTTT. This encodes CAWRDTQGVTNEKLFF.

This clone was observed a single time. The genes are TRBV4-1 and TRBJ2-7; 10 nucleotides line up with TRBD1. The trim removed 5 bases at V and 4 bases at J, leaving 11 bases unmatched. The germline CDR1 and CDR2 sequences are MGHRA and YSYEKL. CDR3 length: 16 amino acids. CDR3 sequence: CASSVSGTGEGYEQYF. Here the CDR3 DNA reads TGCGCCAGCAGCGTCTCCGGGACAGGGGAGGGATACGAGCAGTACTTC.

This clone showed up just once. The chain combines TRBV27 with TRBJ2-1; 12 nucleotides agree with TRBD1. Losses at the gene ends were 5 bases for V and 7 bases for J; bases not matched to a gene: 9. The CDR3 is 16 residues long. Per germline, CDR1 MNHEY and CDR2 SMNVEV (reference sequence). DNA for the CDR3: TGTGCCAGCAGTCAATGGGGACAGGGGGCTCCAAATGAGCAGTTCTTC. It encodes CASSQWGQGAPNEQFF.

The chain couples TRBV6-2 or TRBV6-3 to TRBJ2-3; D unclear. The V and J ends lost 2 bases and 0 bases respectively, with 9 bases between them. There are 15 residues in the CDR3. CDR1 is MNHEY, CDR2 SVGEGT, per germline. Here the CDR3 DNA reads TGTGCCAGCAGTTACGCGGAAACTAGCACAGATACGCAGTATTTT. It specifies CASSYAETSTDTQYF.

This clone showed up just once. CDR3 DNA: TGTGCCAGCAGTACCGGGACAAGTCCGTACTTC. This encodes CASSTGTSPYF. The V gene is TRBV28, the J gene TRBJ2-7; the D gene is possibly TRBD1 (6 bases). The ends were cut back, 5 bases at V and 12 bases at J, with 14 bases in the middle. From germline, CDR1 is MDHEN and CDR2 SYDVKM. The length of the CDR3 is 11 residues.

This rearrangement joins TRBV9 to TRBJ1-2; D is perhaps TRBD1 (6 bases). Per germline, CDR1 SGDLS and CDR2 YYNGEE. V gave up 2 bases and J gave up 8 bases, with 13 bases separating them. The CDR3 loop spans 13 amino acids. CDR3 nucleotide sequence: TGTGCCAGCAGCGTGAGGGACATCGGCGGCTACACCTTC. Protein: CASSVRDIGGYTF.